The sequence of this T cell receptor (beta chain) was determined in a study of shared clonotypes between healthy human individuals. Study results and caveats: Tissue TCR repertoires likely differ from these blood-only repertoires.

Concerning this clone itself: Its specificity is unknown.

Unsorted samples used approximately 87 million PBMCs for genomic DNA. The team ran DNA from unsorted PBMCs on ten immunoSEQ deep assay plates for sequencing. Produced via immunoSEQ multiplex PCR; TCRdb's table is partial and in-frame only. The sample includes some 470,000 clones, about 79% of them seen just once. Germline CDR1 and CDR2: SGHTA and FQGNSA. The CDR3 has 12 residues. V was shortened by 2 bases and J by 12 bases, with 13 bases between the two germline ends. The specimen was PBMCs. The clonotype originates from a middle-aged woman in good health. Some clones in this sample may be carry-over from other donors' samples. This rearrangement joins TRBV7-2 to TRBJ1-1; D remains ambiguous. The CDR3 sequence is CASSLRTARPFF. CDR3 coding DNA: TGTGCCAGCAGCTTAAGGACGGCCCGACCTTTCTTT.